This TCR beta chain was sequenced in a study of blood T cell repertoires in COVID-19. Across the study: The samples span acute and convalescent COVID-19 from the United States, Italy and Spain. Sample material is recorded as cDNA or gDNA derived from T cells, B-cell-depleted T cells, or PBMCs.

The CDR3 is made up of 14 amino acids. CDR1 and CDR2 (germline): LNHDA, SQIVND (reference sequence). V lost 2 bases and J lost 8, with 14 bases in between. The table came from immunoSEQ multiplex PCR; TCRdb's copy has only in-frame clones and leaves some out. The sample comprises about 48,000 clones, approximately 80% of which are singletons, and around 7% rests with the top ten. This TCR derives from a man in his forties with acute or convalescent COVID-19. The sample comprised peripheral blood. The chain uses TRBV19 and TRBJ2-3; D possibly corresponds to TRBD1 (6 bases). CDR3 sequence (DNA): TGTGCCAGTAGTATATCAGGGGCGCAAACTACGCAGTATTTT. Translation gives CASSISGAQTTQYF.